This T cell receptor (beta chain) was found in a study of blood T cell repertoires in COVID-19. Across the study: The samples span acute and convalescent COVID-19 from the United States, Italy and Spain. Sources were T cells, B-cell-depleted T cells, or PBMCs; the material itself was cDNA or gDNA.

Germline V gene data show CDR1 as SGDLS and CDR2 as YYNGEE. The ends were cut back, 1 base at V and 4 bases at J, with 10 bases in the middle. CDR3 length: 14 amino acids. In the study's own analysis: Amplification with reference gene primers provided the estimates of nucleated cell counts. The assay was immunoSEQ multiplex PCR, and TCRdb's table has in-frame clones only and misses some. V and J calls plus clone size are reproduced from that table; the DNA served to infer D and trimming. This sample yields 120,000 to 150,000 clones, of which approximately 84% are seen a single time; 4.8% belongs to the top ten.

V usage is TRBV9 and J usage is TRBJ2-3; D gene ambiguous. The sequence came from a human donor in a cohort sampled during active COVID-19. Input material: peripheral blood. The CDR3 DNA sequence: TGTGCCAGCAGCGTACGAGCAGGTGCAGATACGCAGTATTTT. Its translation: CASSVRAGADTQYF. The full variable domain, rest sourced from reference TRBV9 and TRBJ2-3, is DSGVTQTPKHLITATGQRVTLRCSPRSGDLSVYWYQQSLDQGLQFLIQYYNGEERAKGNILERFSAQQFPDLHSELNLSSLELGDSALYFCASSVRAGADTQYFGPGTRLTVL.